The 13 T cell receptor beta chains below were found in one sample sequenced in a study of T cell responses to AZD1222 COVID-19 vaccine. Sequenced by immunoSEQ multiplex PCR; TCRdb stores in-frame clones only, minus some. The sample shows tens of thousands of clones, approximately 93% of them seen only once. The sequencing used peripheral blood, collected on day 0 of AZD1222 vaccination. These receptors were obtained from an adult in good health.

Comments on this clone: Germline is not matched at one junction end, which may reflect a read error. The V and J genes are TRBV7-7 and TRBJ2-2; no clear D. There are 15 residues in the CDR3. CDR1 and CDR2 (germline): SSHAT, FNYEAQ (reference sequence). The CDR3 region is CASSQDTVRTGELFF. CDR3 coding DNA: TGTGCTAGCAGCCAAGACACCGTACGCACCGGGGAGCTGTTTTTT.

This clone was seen only once. The chain couples TRBV28 to TRBJ2-6; TRBD1 might be the D (6 bases). V was cut by 4 bases and J by 0 bases, with 10 bases left in between. The CDR3 runs 16 residues. CDR1 is MDHEN, CDR2 SYDVKM, per germline. As DNA, the CDR3 is TGTGCCAGCAGTTCCTACAGGGACTCTGGGGCCAACGTCCTGACTTTC. Encoded protein: CASSSYRDSGANVLTF.

The rearrangement uses TRBV19 and TRBJ2-5; D is possibly TRBD1 or TRBD2 (5 bases each). V was shortened by 4 bases and J by 5 bases, with 17 bases between the two germline ends. The CDR3 consists of 15 residues. Germline CDR1 and CDR2: LNHDA and SQIVND (reference sequence). This CDR3 is CASSNGAIQLETQYF. The DNA for the CDR3 is TGTGCCAGTAGTAACGGGGCAATCCAATTGGAGACCCAGTACTTC.

V gene TRBV6-5 combines with J gene TRBJ1-5; no definite D call. The CDR3 has 14 amino acids. V lost 5 bases and J lost 2, with 10 bases in between. Germline CDR1 is MNHEY and CDR2 is SVGAGI. In DNA form, the CDR3 reads TGTGCCAGCAGTAAGGCACACCGCAATCAGCCCCAGCATTTT. Translated, it gives CASSKAHRNQPQHF.

The chain employs TRBV6-5 and TRBJ1-2, with D maybe TRBD1 (6 bases). The CDR3 is 13 amino acids. Germline V gene sequence: CDR1 MNHEY, CDR2 SVGAGI. The V end lost 6 bases, the J end lost 8 bases, and 16 bases lay between the germline ends. CDR3 protein: CASRQQGTGGYTF. The CDR3 nucleotides are TGTGCCAGCAGGCAACAGGGAACGGGCGGCTACACCTTC.

The CDR3 coding sequence is TGCGCCAGCAGCCACCAAGACAGTTCCTACGAGCAGTACTTC. Residues: CASSHQDSSYEQYF. The chain is built from TRBV4-1 and TRBJ2-7; possible D gene TRBD1, 5 bases. CDR3 size: 14 residues. In germline, CDR1 is MGHRA, CDR2 YSYEKL. V lost 3 bases and J 1 base, leaving 10 bases between the germline ends.

The rearrangement uses TRBV28 and TRBJ2-1, with D unclear. Germline CDR1 and CDR2: MDHEN and SYDVKM. The V gene lost 2 bases and the J gene lost 7 bases, with 6 bases spanning the gap. The CDR3 covers 12 residues. The CDR3 protein is CASSLIGNEQFF. The CDR3 nucleotides read TGTGCCAGCAGTTTAATCGGAAATGAGCAGTTCTTC.

The rearrangement uses TRBV4-3 and TRBJ2-1; unclear D gene. This CDR3 comprises 12 residues. Trimming removed 4 bases from V and 9 bases from J, with 10 bases in between. Germline CDR1 LGHNA, CDR2 YSLEER. The CDR3 nucleotides read TGCGCCAGCAGCCCCCGTGGCGGTGAGCAGTTCTTC. Encoded protein: CASSPRGGEQFF.

The V and J genes are TRBV3-1 (or the pseudogene TRBV3-2) and TRBJ2-3, with D hard to call. Per the germline V gene, CDR1 is LGHDT and CDR2 is YNNKEL (reference sequence). CDR3 length: 14 residues. Between the trimmed V and J ends, which lost 4 bases and 2 bases, there was a span of 10 bases. Here the CDR3 DNA reads TGTGCCAGCAGCCGGGGTCGTTACACAGATACGCAGTATTTT. Translation gives CASSRGRYTDTQYF.

This rearrangement joins TRBV2 to TRBJ1-5; tentatively, D is TRBD1 (5 bases). CDR1 SNHLY and CDR2 FYNNEI come from the germline V gene. V was trimmed by 6 bases and J by 6 bases, leaving 9 bases between them. The CDR3 length is 12 residues. The CDR3 loop is CASRGEGQPQHF. The CDR3 region has the DNA TGTGCCAGCAGAGGGGAGGGTCAGCCCCAGCATTTT.

The genes are TRBV27 and TRBJ1-5; 7 positions agree with TRBD1. From germline, CDR1 is MNHEY and CDR2 SMNVEV (reference sequence). The CDR3 runs 15 residues. The V gene end was trimmed by 2 bases and the J gene end by 4 bases; junction bases not matched to a gene: 5. CDR3 loop: CASSLTGEINQPQHF. The CDR3 coding sequence is TGTGCCAGCAGTTTAACAGGGGAAATAAATCAGCCCCAGCATTTT.

The CDR3 nucleotides read TGTGCCAGCAGCTTGGGACAGCCAGGAACTAATGAAAAACTGTTTTTT. Its protein is CASSLGQPGTNEKLFF. The V call is TRBV5-4, the J call TRBJ1-4; perhaps TRBD1 as D (5 bases). V shed 0 bases and J shed 1 base, with 10 bases lying between them. Germline-derived CDR1 and CDR2 are SGHNT and YYREEE (reference sequence). The CDR3 totals 16 residues.

The chain couples TRBV6-2 or TRBV6-3 to TRBJ2-7; 12 bases align to TRBD2. CDR1 and CDR2 (germline): MNHEY, SVGEGT. J was trimmed by 7 bases and V by 5 bases; bases with no gene match: 12. This CDR3 has 16 amino acids. CDR3: CASSTGLAGPLGEQYF. The CDR3 DNA sequence: TGTGCCAGCAGTACCGGACTAGCGGGGCCTTTGGGAGAGCAGTACTTC.